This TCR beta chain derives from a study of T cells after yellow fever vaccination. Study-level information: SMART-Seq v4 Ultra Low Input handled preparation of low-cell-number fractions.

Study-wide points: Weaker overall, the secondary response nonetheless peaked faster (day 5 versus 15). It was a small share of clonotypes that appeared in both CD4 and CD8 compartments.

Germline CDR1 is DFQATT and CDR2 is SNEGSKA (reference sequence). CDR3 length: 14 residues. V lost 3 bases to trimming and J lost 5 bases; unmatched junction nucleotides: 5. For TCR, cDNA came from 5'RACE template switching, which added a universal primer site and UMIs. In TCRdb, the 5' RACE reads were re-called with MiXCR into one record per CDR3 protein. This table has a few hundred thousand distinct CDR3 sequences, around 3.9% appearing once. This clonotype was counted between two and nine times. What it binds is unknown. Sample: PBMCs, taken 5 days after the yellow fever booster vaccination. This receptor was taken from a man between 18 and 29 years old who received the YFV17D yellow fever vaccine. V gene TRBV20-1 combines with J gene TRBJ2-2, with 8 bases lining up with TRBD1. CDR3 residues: CSASLGQGTGELFF. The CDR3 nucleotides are TGCAGTGCTAGTCTCGGACAGGGAACCGGGGAGCTGTTTTTT.